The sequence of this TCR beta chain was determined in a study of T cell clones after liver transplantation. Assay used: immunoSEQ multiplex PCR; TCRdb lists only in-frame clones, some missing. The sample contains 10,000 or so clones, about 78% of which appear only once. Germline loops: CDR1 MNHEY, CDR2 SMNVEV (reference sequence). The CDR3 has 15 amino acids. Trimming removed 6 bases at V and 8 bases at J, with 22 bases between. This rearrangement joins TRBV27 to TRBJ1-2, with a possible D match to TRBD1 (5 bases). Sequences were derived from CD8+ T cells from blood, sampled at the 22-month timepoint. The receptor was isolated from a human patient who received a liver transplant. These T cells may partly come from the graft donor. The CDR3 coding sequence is TGTGCCAGCAGCCCCGGGGCCCCACGCGTAAGAGGCTACACCTTC. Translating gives CASSPGAPRVRGYTF.